This TCR beta chain was captured by sequencing in a study of human T cells and chemical hapten exposure. Looking at the study overall: Weekly scalp doses of diphenylcyclopropenone were given to patients during the roughly 24-week study. Patch tests delivered 0.01% DPC to the upper back and were evaluated at 6 days. Chiefly female patients presented with alopecia areata, totalis or universalis.

Findings and caveats of the study: Patch test score rose with PT1 expanded TCR count, significant at thresholds 8, 16 and 32, not 4.

TCRdb fed the RACE reads into MiXCR, producing one record per CDR3 protein. This sample carries approximately 90,000 distinct CDR3 sequences, 9.5% to 12% of them seen once, and the ten largest clones take around 2.2%. Time point: patch test 2, 6 weeks after DPC sensitization. Treatment indicated: therapeutic diphenylcyclopropenone sensitization with weekly scalp DPC. As for this clonotype: Its specificity is not known.

The TCR was taken from a man between 35 and 55 years old with alopecia areata. Some clones in this sample may be carry-over from other donors' samples. The source material was whole blood, sampled in connection with sensitization to the hapten diphenylcyclopropenone (DPC).

The chain's CDR3 is CSVDLGGREETQYF. The CDR3 DNA sequence: TGCAGCGTTGATTTAGGGGGCCGGGAAGAGACCCAGTACTTC. The rearrangement joins TRBV29-1 to TRBJ2-5; 7 bases fit TRBD1. J gave up 3 bases and V 3 bases, and 7 bases lay outside the gene matches. The germline CDR1 and CDR2 sequences are SQVTM and ANQGSEA. The CDR3 spans 14 residues.